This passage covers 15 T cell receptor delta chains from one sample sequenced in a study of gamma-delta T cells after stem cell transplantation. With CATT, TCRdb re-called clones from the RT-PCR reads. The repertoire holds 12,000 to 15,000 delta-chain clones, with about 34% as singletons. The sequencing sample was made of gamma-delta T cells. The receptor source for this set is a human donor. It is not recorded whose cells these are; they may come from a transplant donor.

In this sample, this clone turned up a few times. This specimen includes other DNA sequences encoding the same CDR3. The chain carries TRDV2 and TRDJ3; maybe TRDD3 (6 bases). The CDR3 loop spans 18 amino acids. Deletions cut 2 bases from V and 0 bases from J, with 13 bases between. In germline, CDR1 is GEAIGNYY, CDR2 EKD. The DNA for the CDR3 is TGTGCCTGTGACAAACTGGGAGGTACCTCCTGGGACACCCGACAGATGTTTTTC. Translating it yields CACDKLGGTSWDTRQMFF.

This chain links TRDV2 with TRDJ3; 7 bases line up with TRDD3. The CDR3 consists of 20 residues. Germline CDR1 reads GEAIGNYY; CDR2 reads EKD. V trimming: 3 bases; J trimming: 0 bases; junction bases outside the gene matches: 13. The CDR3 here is CACDDTAGGYSSWDTRQMFF. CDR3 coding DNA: TGTGCCTGTGACGATACCGCTGGGGGCTACAGCTCCTGGGACACCCGACAGATGTTTTTC.

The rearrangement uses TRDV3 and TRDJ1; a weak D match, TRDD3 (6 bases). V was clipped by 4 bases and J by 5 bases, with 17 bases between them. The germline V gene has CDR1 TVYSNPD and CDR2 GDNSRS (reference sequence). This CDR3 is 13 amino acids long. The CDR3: CACRFGDDDKLIF. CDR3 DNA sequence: TGTGCCTGTAGGTTTGGGGATGATGATAAACTCATCTTT.

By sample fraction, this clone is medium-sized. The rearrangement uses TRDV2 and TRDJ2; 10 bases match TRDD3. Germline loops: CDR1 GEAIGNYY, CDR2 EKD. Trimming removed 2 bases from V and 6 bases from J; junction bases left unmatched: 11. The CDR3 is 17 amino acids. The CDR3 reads CACDNGLGDIGAAQLFF. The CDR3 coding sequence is TGTGCCTGTGACAATGGGCTGGGGGATATTGGGGCAGCACAACTCTTCTTT.

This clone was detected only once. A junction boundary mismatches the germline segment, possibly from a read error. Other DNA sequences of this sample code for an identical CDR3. CDR3 sequence: CACDTVNRCPTAQLFF. CDR3 DNA: TGTGCCTGTGACACCGTCAATAGATGCCCTACAGCCCAACTCTTCTTT. V gene TRDV2 combines with J gene TRDJ2; TRDD1 or TRDD2 may be the D gene (5 bases each). The CDR3 extends over 16 amino acids. Germline V gene data show CDR1 as GEAIGNYY and CDR2 as EKD.

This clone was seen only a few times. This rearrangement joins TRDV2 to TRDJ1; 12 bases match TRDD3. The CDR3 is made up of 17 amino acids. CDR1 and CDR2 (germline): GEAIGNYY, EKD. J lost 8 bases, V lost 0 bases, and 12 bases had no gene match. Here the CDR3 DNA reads TGTGCCTGTGACACCTGGAGCCTACTGGGGGATACCGGGAAACTCATCTTT. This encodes CACDTWSLLGDTGKLIF.

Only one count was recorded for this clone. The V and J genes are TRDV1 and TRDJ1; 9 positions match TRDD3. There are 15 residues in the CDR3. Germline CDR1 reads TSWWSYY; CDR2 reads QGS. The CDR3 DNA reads TGTGCCCTCTACGGGGGGGATACTCAGACCGATAAACTCATCTTT. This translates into CALYGGDTQTDKLIF.

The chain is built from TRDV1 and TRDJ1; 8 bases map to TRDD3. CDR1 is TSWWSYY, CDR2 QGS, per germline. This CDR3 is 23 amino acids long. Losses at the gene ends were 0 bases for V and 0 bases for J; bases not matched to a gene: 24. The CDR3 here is CALGELGILTAFTGGPYTDKLIF. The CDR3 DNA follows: TGTGCTCTTGGGGAACTAGGGATCCTTACCGCCTTTACTGGGGGCCCGTACACCGATAAACTCATCTTT.

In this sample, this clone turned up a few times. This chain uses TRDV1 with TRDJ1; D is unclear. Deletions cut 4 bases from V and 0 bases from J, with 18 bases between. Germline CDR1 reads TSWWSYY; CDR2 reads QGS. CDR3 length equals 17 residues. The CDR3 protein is CALGGSFSPFYTDKLIF. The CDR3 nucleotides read TGTGCTCTTGGGGGGTCGTTTTCCCCGTTTTACACCGATAAACTCATCTTT.

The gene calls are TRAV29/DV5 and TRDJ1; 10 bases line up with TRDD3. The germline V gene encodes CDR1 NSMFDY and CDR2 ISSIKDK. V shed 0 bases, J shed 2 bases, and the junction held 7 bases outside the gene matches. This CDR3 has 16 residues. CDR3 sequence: CAASGPLLGDTDKLIF. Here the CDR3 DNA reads TGTGCAGCAAGCGGACCCTTACTGGGGGATACCGATAAACTCATCTTT. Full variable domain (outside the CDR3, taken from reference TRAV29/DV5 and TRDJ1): DQQVKQNSPSLSVQEGRISILNCDYTNSMFDYFLWYKKYPAEGPTFLISISSIKDKNEDGRFTVFLNKSAKHLSLHIVPSQPGDSAVYFCAASGPLLGDTDKLIFGKGTRVTVEP.

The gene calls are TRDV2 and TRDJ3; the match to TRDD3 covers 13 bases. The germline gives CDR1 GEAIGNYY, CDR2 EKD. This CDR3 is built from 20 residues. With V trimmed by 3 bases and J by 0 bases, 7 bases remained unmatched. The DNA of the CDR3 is TGTGCCTGTGACGTACTGGGGGATACGGGGAGCTCCTGGGACACCCGACAGATGTTTTTC. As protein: CACDVLGDTGSSWDTRQMFF.

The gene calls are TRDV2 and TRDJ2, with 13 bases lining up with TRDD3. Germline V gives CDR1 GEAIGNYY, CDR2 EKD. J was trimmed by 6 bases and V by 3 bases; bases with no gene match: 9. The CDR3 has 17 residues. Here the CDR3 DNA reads TGTGCCTGTGACTCCTTACTGGGGGATACGCGGGCAGCACAACTCTTCTTT. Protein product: CACDSLLGDTRAAQLFF.

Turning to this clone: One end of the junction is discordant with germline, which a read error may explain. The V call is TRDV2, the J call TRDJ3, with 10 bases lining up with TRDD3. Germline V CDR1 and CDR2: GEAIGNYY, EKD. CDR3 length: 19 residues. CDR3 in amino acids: CACDTVLGDISSDTRQMFF. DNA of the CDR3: TGTGCCTGTGACACCGTCCTGGGGGATATCTCCTCGGACACCCGACAGATGTTTTTC.

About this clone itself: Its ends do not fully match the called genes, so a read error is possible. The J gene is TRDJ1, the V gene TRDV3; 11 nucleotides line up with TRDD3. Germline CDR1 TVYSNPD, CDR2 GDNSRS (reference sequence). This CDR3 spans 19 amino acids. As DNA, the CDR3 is TGTGCCTTTAGCTGTCCTACTGCTGGGGGATACCCTCTTTACGATAAGCTCATCTTT. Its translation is CAFSCPTAGGYPLYDKLIF.

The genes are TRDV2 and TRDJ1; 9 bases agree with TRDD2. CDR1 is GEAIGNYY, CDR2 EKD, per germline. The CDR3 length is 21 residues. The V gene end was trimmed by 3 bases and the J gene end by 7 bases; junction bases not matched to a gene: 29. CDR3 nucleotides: TGTGCCTGTGACCCGTCCCAGCCCCCTTCCTACGTACCCCGCGACCTCGCTAAACTCATCTTT. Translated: CACDPSQPPSYVPRDLAKLIF.